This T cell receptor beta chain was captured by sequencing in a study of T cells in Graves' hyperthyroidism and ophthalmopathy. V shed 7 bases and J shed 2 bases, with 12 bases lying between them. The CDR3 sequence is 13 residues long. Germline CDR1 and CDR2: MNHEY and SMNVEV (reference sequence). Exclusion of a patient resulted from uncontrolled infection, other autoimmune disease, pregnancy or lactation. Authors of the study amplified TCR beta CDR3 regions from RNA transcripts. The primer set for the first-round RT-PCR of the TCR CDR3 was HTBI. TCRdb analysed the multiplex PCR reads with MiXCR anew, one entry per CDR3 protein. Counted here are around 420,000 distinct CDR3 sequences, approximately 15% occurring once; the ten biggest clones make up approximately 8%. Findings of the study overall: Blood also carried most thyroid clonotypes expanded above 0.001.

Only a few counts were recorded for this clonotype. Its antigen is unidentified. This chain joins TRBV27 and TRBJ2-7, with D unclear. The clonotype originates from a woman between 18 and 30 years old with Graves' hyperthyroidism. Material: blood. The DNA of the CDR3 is TGTGCCAGCATGGGGATAAGACCCTACGAGCAGTACTTC. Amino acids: CASMGIRPYEQYF.